The 25 T cell receptor beta chains below were found in one sample sequenced in a study of post-analysis software for immune sequencing data. Points from the study as a whole: Elevated frequency relative to controls characterized 4 or 5 TRBV segments in patients, TRBV5-6, TRBV5-1 and TRBV20-1 among them.

Unique molecular identifiers had been added to the TCR beta cDNA libraries. One entry per CDR3 protein results from TCRdb running MiXCR on the PCR reads. The sample has over 250,000 distinct CDR3 sequences; 36% are singletons. No cognate antigen is known for these TCRs. The source material was blood. Receptors were obtained from a girl aged 10-17 years with multiple sclerosis.

This clonotype occurred many times. The chain joins TRBV7-6 to TRBJ2-1; perhaps TRBD2 as D (5 bases). The length of the CDR3 is 15 residues. V was trimmed by 5 bases and J by 6 bases, leaving 17 bases between them. Germline V gene sequence: CDR1 SGHVS, CDR2 FNYEAQ. DNA for the CDR3: TGTGCCAGCAGCCCACTTCAACTAGAACCCAATGAGCAGTTCTTC. Its translation is CASSPLQLEPNEQFF.

This clonotype was counted once. The genes are TRBV12-3 or TRBV12-4 and TRBJ1-1; maybe TRBD1 (6 bases). The CDR3 contains 14 residues. Trimming cost V 6 bases and J 10 bases, with 21 bases left between them. The DNA for the CDR3 is TGTGCCAGCAGCCCCGAGGGGGGAGCTTTTGGAGCTTTCTTT. Translation: CASSPEGGAFGAFF.

This clonotype was observed many times. The CDR3 region is CASSYGTGPTLSNYGYTF. CDR3 nucleotides: TGTGCCAGCAGTTACGGGACGGGACCGACACTATCTAACTATGGCTACACCTTC. The J gene is TRBJ1-2, the V gene TRBV6-5; D is perhaps TRBD1 (5 bases). Germline lookup yields CDR1 MNHEY and CDR2 SVGAGI. The length of the CDR3 is 18 residues. Trimming stripped 2 bases from V and 0 bases from J, with 19 bases between.

This clonotype was counted many times. The chain uses TRBV7-2 and TRBJ2-1; D gene ambiguous. The CDR3 has 17 residues. CDR1 is SGHTA and CDR2 is FQGNSA in the germline V gene. V lost 0 bases and J 4 bases, leaving 16 bases between the germline ends. The CDR3 protein is CASSLADIGLQYNEQFF. As DNA, the CDR3 is TGTGCCAGCAGCTTAGCTGATATTGGGCTCCAGTACAATGAGCAGTTCTTC.

There are many counts of this clonotype. CDR3 sequence: CASSSGTENSPLHF. CDR3 DNA sequence: TGCGCCAGCAGCTCCGGGACAGAAAATTCACCCCTCCACTTT. The V call is TRBV5-1, the J call TRBJ1-6; 7 bases match TRBD1. This CDR3 has 14 amino acids. Germline CDR1 SGHRS, CDR2 YFSETQ. The V gene end was trimmed by 3 bases and the J gene end by 7 bases; junction bases not matched to a gene: 4.

A word on this clonotype: A single base separates this from a much larger clone, so it may be a read error. CDR3 loop: CASSQGGAVTEAFF. As DNA, the CDR3 is TGTGCCAGCAGCCAGGGGGGCGCAGTCACTGAAGCTTTCTTT. The rearrangement joins TRBV4-2 to TRBJ1-1, with a weak D call TRBD1 (6 bases). Per germline, CDR1 LGHNA and CDR2 YNFKEQ. V gave up 3 bases and J gave up 4 bases, with 12 bases separating them. The CDR3 is made up of 14 amino acids.

This clonotype has at least ten counts. This sequence joins TRBV2 and TRBJ2-1; D unclear. From germline, CDR1 is SNHLY and CDR2 FYNNEI. V lost 4 bases to trimming and J lost 4 bases, with 14 bases between them. This CDR3 region has 15 residues. The CDR3, as DNA: TGTGCCAGCAGTGTCGAGACGGCCTTGTACAATGAGCAGTTCTTC. This translates into CASSVETALYNEQFF. Together with reference TRBV2 and TRBJ2-1, the CDR3 gives the full variable domain: EPEVTQTPSHQVTQMGQEVILRCVPISNHLYFYWYRQILGQKVEFLVSFYNNEISEKSEIFDDQFSVERPDGSNFTLKIRSTKLEDSAMYFCASSVETALYNEQFFGPGTRLTVL.

This clonotype has ten or more counts. This rearrangement joins TRBV7-6 to TRBJ2-5; tentative D call: TRBD1 (6 bases). Trimming took 4 bases from V and 5 from J, leaving 14 bases between them. The CDR3 length is 14 residues. Per germline, CDR1 SGHVS and CDR2 FNYEAQ. The CDR3 region is CASSSQGFRETQYF. CDR3 nucleotides: TGTGCCAGCAGCTCCCAGGGGTTTCGCGAGACCCAGTACTTC. Variable domain in full (rest from reference TRBV7-6 and TRBJ2-5): GAGVSQSPRYKVTKRGQDVALRCDPISGHVSLYWYRQALGQGPEFLTYFNYEAQQDKSGLPNDRFSAERPEGSISTLTIQRTEQRDSAMYRCASSSQGFRETQYFGPGTRLLVL.

In the case of this clonotype: A much larger clone sits a single nucleotide away, making a read error possible. The J gene is TRBJ2-1, the V gene TRBV7-9, with 7 bases that match TRBD1. The assigned J gene may be wrong: the sequence end matches TRBJ2-7 better. The length of the CDR3 is 15 residues. Germline V gene data show CDR1 as SEHNR and CDR2 as FQNEAQ (reference sequence). The CDR3 loop reads CASIRDRATYNEQYF. Written as DNA, the CDR3 is TGTGCCAGCATCCGAGACAGGGCTACCTACAATGAGCAGTACTTC.

This chain links TRBV2 with TRBJ1-2, with TRBD1 matching over 9 bases. Germline V CDR1 and CDR2: SNHLY, FYNNEI. The CDR3 is 16 residues long. V lost 2 bases, J lost 4 bases, and 8 bases stayed unmatched. CDR3 loop: CASSETGGPLRYGYTF. The DNA for the CDR3 is TGTGCCAGCAGTGAAACAGGGGGCCCCTTACGCTATGGCTACACCTTC.

This chain uses TRBV5-1 with TRBJ2-1; TRBD2 agrees at 7 bases. There are 15 residues in the CDR3. Germline V gene lookup returns CDR1 SGHRS and CDR2 YFSETQ. Trimming removed 0 bases from V and 2 bases from J; junction bases left unmatched: 2. In nucleotides, the CDR3 is TGCGCCAGCAGCTTGGTCGCGGGGGCCTACAATGAGCAGTTCTTC. Its protein product is CASSLVAGAYNEQFF. Together with reference TRBV5-1 and TRBJ2-1, the CDR3 gives the full variable domain: KAGVTQTPRYLIKTRGQQVTLSCSPISGHRSVSWYQQTPGQGLQFLFEYFSETQRNKGNFPGRFSGRQFSNSRSEMNVSTLELGDSALYLCASSLVAGAYNEQFFGPGTRLTVL.

This clonotype has a single count. A single base separates this from a much larger clone, so it may be a read error. The gene calls are TRBV6-2 or TRBV6-3 and TRBJ2-7, with D hard to call. The CDR3 loop spans 13 amino acids. Trimming took off 7 bases at V and 7 bases at J, with 17 bases between the two ends. CDR1 is MNHEY, CDR2 SVGEGT, per germline. Here the CDR3 DNA reads TGTGCCAGCACCCCGGGCCTTGACAATGAGCAGTACTTC. Amino acid sequence: CASTPGLDNEQYF.

This sequence joins TRBV5-1 and TRBJ2-4, with D possibly TRBD1 on 5 matching bases. V lost 0 bases and J 9 bases, leaving 19 bases between the germline ends. This CDR3 spans 16 amino acids. The germline V gene has CDR1 SGHRS and CDR2 YFSETQ. In nucleotides, the CDR3 is TGCGCCAGCAGCTTGGGGGGTACAGGTGCCGGCGGCATTCAGTACTTC. Protein product: CASSLGGTGAGGIQYF.

This chain links TRBV12-3 or TRBV12-4 with TRBJ1-1; no clear D. The CDR3 is made up of 15 amino acids. Trimming stripped 5 bases from V and 4 bases from J, with 17 bases between. The CDR3 DNA is TGTGCCAGCAGTCTTTTAACGGGGTTAGGCACTGAAGCTTTCTTT. It encodes CASSLLTGLGTEAFF.

This clonotype appeared many times. The J gene is TRBJ2-5, the V gene TRBV4-1; 8 bases fit TRBD2. The germline V gene has CDR1 MGHRA and CDR2 YSYEKL. V lost 4 bases, J lost 2 bases, and 6 bases stayed unmatched. This CDR3 contains 15 residues. In DNA form, the CDR3 reads TGCGCCAGCAGCCCCCGACTAGCGACACAAGAGACCCAGTACTTC. Translation: CASSPRLATQETQYF.

This clonotype was counted many times. The rearrangement uses TRBV7-2 and TRBJ1-1; D remains ambiguous. The length of the CDR3 is 14 residues. Germline V lookup: CDR1 SGHTA, CDR2 FQGNSA. V lost 5 bases and J 5 bases, leaving 15 bases between the germline ends. CDR3 sequence: CASSPSRPPTEAFF. CDR3 DNA: TGTGCCAGCAGCCCTTCTCGGCCACCGACTGAAGCTTTCTTT.

Concerning this clonotype: A much larger clonotype is one base distant, so this may be a read error. This sequence joins TRBV12-3 or TRBV12-4 and TRBJ1-6; D is unresolved. CDR3 size: 10 residues. The CDR3 region has the DNA TGTGCCAGCGGATCCGGGGTCCTCCGCTTT. Translating gives CASGSGVLRF.

The rearrangement joins TRBV6-1 to TRBJ2-7; 10 bases map to TRBD1. V was pared by 3 bases and J by 3 bases, with 2 bases of the junction left unmatched. The CDR3 runs to 14 residues. Germline lookup yields CDR1 MNHNS and CDR2 SASEGT. CDR3 amino acids: CASSEGTGVYEQYF. In DNA form, the CDR3 reads TGTGCCAGCAGTGAGGGGACAGGGGTCTACGAGCAGTACTTC.

This clonotype showed up many times. One end of the junction is discordant with germline, which a read error may explain. This chain uses TRBV7-2 with TRBJ2-3; 10 bases agree with TRBD1. This CDR3 is built from 14 residues. The germline gives CDR1 SGHTA, CDR2 FQGNSA. CDR3: CASSRDRGTDTQYF. The CDR3 nucleotides are TGCGCCAGCAGTCGGGACAGGGGAACAGATACGCAGTATTTT.

The chain carries TRBV20-1 and TRBJ1-5; no clear D. Looked up from germline, CDR1 is DFQATT and CDR2 is SNEGSKA (reference sequence). The V gene lost 1 base and the J gene lost 0 bases, with 10 bases spanning the gap. The CDR3 sequence is 15 residues long. CDR3 nucleotides: TGCAGTGCTAGAGTGGGCGGTTTTAGCAATCAGCCCCAGCATTTT. Protein: CSARVGGFSNQPQHF.

In its sample, this clonotype was seen many times. The rearrangement uses TRBV10-3 and TRBJ1-2, with 8 bases aligning to TRBD1. CDR3 size: 14 residues. Per germline, CDR1 ENHRY and CDR2 SYGVKD. The J segment lost 6 bases and the V segment lost 5 bases, leaving 8 bases of the junction unmatched. CDR3 in DNA: TGTGCCATCAGTAGTCAGGGGGCTAAGGATGGCTACACCTTC. It codes for CAISSQGAKDGYTF.

This clonotype turned up a few times. The chain has TRBV29-1 and TRBJ2-3; D gene unclear. Germline CDR1 SQVTM, CDR2 ANQGSEA. The ends were cut back, 4 bases at V and 4 bases at J, with 12 bases in the middle. This CDR3 is built from 13 residues. CDR3 region: CSVVGDHADTQYF. In nucleotides, the CDR3 is TGCAGCGTTGTAGGAGATCACGCAGATACGCAGTATTTT.

In this sample, this clonotype turned up many times. The chain links TRBV7-9 to TRBJ2-1; D is unresolved. Trimming took 5 bases from V and 8 from J, leaving 7 bases between them. This CDR3 has 11 residues. The germline gives CDR1 SEHNR, CDR2 FQNEAQ (reference sequence). This chain's CDR3 is CASSILDEQFF. In nucleotides, the CDR3 is TGTGCCAGCAGCATTCTGGATGAGCAGTTCTTC.

This clonotype was recorded many times. The chain joins TRBV7-9 to TRBJ2-1, with 7 bases fitting TRBD2. The trim removed 5 bases at V and 6 bases at J, leaving 13 bases unmatched. Germline-derived CDR1 and CDR2 are SEHNR and FQNEAQ (reference sequence). CDR3 size: 16 residues. CDR3 bases: TGTGCCAGCAGCCAGAGGGACTACCCACCCGGCAATGAGCAGTTCTTC. This gives the protein CASSQRDYPPGNEQFF.

With respect to this clonotype: An end of the junction does not agree with germline; a read error may underlie this. This chain connects TRBV15 to TRBJ1-3; no reliable D call. CDR1 and CDR2 from the germline V gene are LNHNV and YYDKDF (reference sequence). The CDR3 totals 15 residues. The CDR3: CATCRDRSSGNTIYF. CDR3 DNA sequence: TGTGCCACCTGCAGAGATCGGAGCTCTGGAAACACCATATATTTT.